This passage covers 17 T cell receptor beta chains from one sample sequenced in a study of blood T cell repertoires in COVID-19. The table came from immunoSEQ multiplex PCR; TCRdb's copy has only in-frame clones and leaves some out. The sample shows about 150,000 clones, almost 85% of them seen only once. The sequenced sample consisted of peripheral blood. Source of these receptors: a woman aged 80 or over with COVID-19, enrolled during active disease.

This clone has just one count. Here the CDR3 DNA reads TGTGCCAGCAGCAGAGACAGCTCTGGAAACACCATATATTTT. Translation gives CASSRDSSGNTIYF. The genes are TRBV7-9 and TRBJ1-3, with a possible D match to TRBD1 (5 bases). Germline CDR1 SEHNR, CDR2 FQNEAQ (reference sequence). The CDR3 length is 14 residues. Trimming took off 5 bases at V and 0 bases at J, with 8 bases between the two ends.

Turning to this clone: A junction boundary mismatches the germline segment, possibly from a read error. CDR3 sequence reads: CSLEGTSGRAHNEQFF. The CDR3 bases are TGCAGCCTTGAGGGGACTAGCGGGAGGGCCCACAATGAGCAGTTCTTC. The gene calls are TRBV29-1 and TRBJ2-1; TRBD2 matches at 16 bases. The CDR3 is 16 amino acids. Germline V gene sequence: CDR1 SQVTM, CDR2 ANQGSEA.

V and J are TRBV10-1 and TRBJ2-2, with 16 bases that match TRBD2. Trimming cost V 3 bases and J 4 bases; bases outside gene matches: 8. The germline CDR1 and CDR2 sequences are WNHNN and SYGVQD (reference sequence). The CDR3 is made up of 19 amino acids. CDR3 amino acids: CASSEMGLAGGGRTGELFF. CDR3 DNA sequence: TGCGCCAGCAGTGAAATGGGACTAGCGGGAGGGGGACGCACCGGGGAGCTGTTTTTT.

The chain carries TRBV19 and TRBJ2-5, with 7 bases matching TRBD1. Germline CDR1 LNHDA, CDR2 SQIVND (reference sequence). The CDR3 extends over 14 amino acids. V shed 4 bases, J shed 5 bases, and the junction held 7 bases outside the gene matches. The CDR3 loop reads CASSNSIRGETQYF. CDR3 nucleotide sequence: TGTGCCAGTAGTAACAGCATCAGGGGGGAGACCCAGTACTTC.

The chain is built from TRBV7-2 and TRBJ2-1; tentatively, D is TRBD2 (7 bases). Trimming left V 2 bases short and J 6 bases short, with 23 bases between. The CDR3 is 18 residues long. Germline values: CDR1 SGHTA, CDR2 FQGNSA. The CDR3 reads CASSLSYPRGRFVNEQFF. For the CDR3, the DNA is TGTGCCAGCAGCTTATCCTACCCGCGGGGGCGGTTTGTCAATGAGCAGTTCTTC.

V usage is TRBV5-6 and J usage is TRBJ2-5; maybe TRBD2 (5 bases). The ends were cut back, 4 bases at V and 1 base at J, with 11 bases in the middle. This CDR3 comprises 14 residues. Germline CDR1 and CDR2: SGHDT and YYEEEE. The DNA of the CDR3 is TGTGCCAGCAGCCGGGAAGGGTTCCAAGAGACCCAGTACTTC. It specifies CASSREGFQETQYF.

The chain recombines TRBV27 with TRBJ1-2; possibly TRBD1 for D (6 bases). CDR3 length: 13 residues. V lost 6 bases to trimming and J lost 2 bases, with 10 bases between them. CDR1 is MNHEY, CDR2 SMNVEV, per germline (reference sequence). The CDR3 nucleotides read TGTGCCAGCAGCAGGACAGAAAACTATGGCTACACCTTC. Translated: CASSRTENYGYTF.

This clone was recorded once. The J gene is TRBJ2-7, the V gene TRBV19, with 8 bases fitting TRBD2. Trimming cost V 6 bases and J 5 bases; bases outside gene matches: 9. Germline V gene lookup returns CDR1 LNHDA and CDR2 SQIVND (reference sequence). The CDR3 loop spans 14 amino acids. This chain's CDR3 is CASRKTGGLNEQYF. The CDR3 DNA follows: TGTGCCAGTAGGAAAACGGGGGGGCTCAACGAGCAGTACTTC.

V is TRBV9 and J is TRBJ1-2; 7 nucleotides line up with TRBD1. Germline V gene data show CDR1 as SGDLS and CDR2 as YYNGEE. The CDR3 runs to 12 residues. Trimming took 5 bases from V and 4 from J; bases not matched to a gene: 2. The CDR3 sequence is CASRRDSYGYTF. CDR3 nucleotide sequence: TGTGCCAGCAGGAGGGACAGCTATGGCTACACCTTC.

This rearrangement joins TRBV14 to TRBJ1-2; no firm D call. V shed 1 base and J shed 1 base, with 4 bases lying between them. Germline CDR1 SGHDN, CDR2 FVKESK. This CDR3 is built from 13 residues. DNA for the CDR3: TGTGCCAGCAGCCAAGGACATAACTATGGCTACACCTTC. Translated, it gives CASSQGHNYGYTF. The variable domain in full, completed from reference TRBV14 and TRBJ1-2, reads EAGVTQFPSHSVIEKGQTVTLRCDPISGHDNLYWYRRVMGKEIKFLLHFVKESKQDESGMPNNRFLAERTGGTYSTLKVQPAELEDSGVYFCASSQGHNYGYTFGSGTRLTVV.

On this clone itself: The limits of the CDR3 on the DNA are not certain, so only TCRdb's listed CDR3 is given. V gene TRBV12-5 combines with J gene TRBJ1-5. The CDR3 is made up of 13 amino acids, end residues included. Looked up from germline, CDR1 is LGHNT and CDR2 is FRNRAP. The CDR3 spells CASGLERDQPQHF.

The rearrangement links TRBV7-2 to TRBJ2-2, with unresolved D. Trimming left V 5 bases short and J 4 bases short, with 2 bases between. Germline CDR1 SGHTA, CDR2 FQGNSA. CDR3 length: 11 amino acids. The CDR3 DNA reads as TGTGCCAGCAGCCGCACCGGGGAGCTGTTTTTT. It is translated as CASSRTGELFF.

The chain uses TRBV28 and TRBJ1-1; TRBD1 agrees at 9 bases. The V segment lost 7 bases and the J segment 10 bases; nucleotides outside the gene matches: 10. CDR1 is MDHEN and CDR2 is SYDVKM in the germline V gene. The CDR3 is made up of 13 amino acids. The CDR3 protein is CASNIQGALAAFF. CDR3 nucleotides: TGTGCCAGCAACATACAGGGGGCGTTGGCAGCTTTCTTT.

The chain uses TRBV3-1 (or the pseudogene TRBV3-2) and TRBJ2-5; 13 nucleotides align to TRBD2. Germline V gives CDR1 LGHDT, CDR2 YNNKEL (reference sequence). The length of the CDR3 is 16 residues. The trim removed 3 bases at V and 2 bases at J, leaving 3 bases unmatched. CDR3 DNA sequence: TGTGCCAGCAGCCAGGGACTAGCGGGGCTACAAGAGACCCAGTACTTC. Translation gives CASSQGLAGLQETQYF.

A word on this clone: The sample carries other DNA sequences with the same CDR3. The rearrangement links TRBV7-2 to TRBJ1-5, with a tentative D call TRBD1 (6 bases). This CDR3 has 15 amino acids. The germline gives CDR1 SGHTA, CDR2 FQGNSA. The V and J ends lost 5 bases and 1 base respectively, with 12 bases between them. The CDR3 region is CASSPGGPSNQPQHF. The CDR3 DNA reads as TGTGCCAGCAGCCCGGGGGGGCCGAGCAATCAGCCCCAGCATTTT.

This rearrangement joins TRBV5-4 to TRBJ2-1; D gene uncertain. Trimming removed 0 bases from V and 7 bases from J, with 5 bases in between. The CDR3 is 12 residues long. Germline V CDR1 and CDR2: SGHNT, YYREEE (reference sequence). The CDR3 nucleotides are TGTGCCAGCAGCTTGGCCAGGAATGAGCAGTTCTTC. It codes for CASSLARNEQFF.

The rearrangement links TRBV10-3 to TRBJ1-2; D possibly corresponds to TRBD1 (5 bases). The CDR3 runs 13 residues. CDR1 and CDR2 from the germline V gene are ENHRY and SYGVKD. The CDR3 loop is CATSGRWNYGYTF. In nucleotides, the CDR3 is TGTGCTACATCAGGGCGGTGGAACTATGGCTACACCTTC.